This T cell receptor (beta chain) came from a study of blood T cell repertoires in COVID-19. Whole-study context: Sources were T cells, B-cell-depleted T cells, or PBMCs; the material itself was cDNA or gDNA.

Cohort 3 donors counted as recovered after two negative PCRs, clearance, or resolved symptoms. Method: immunoSEQ multiplex PCR; TCRdb's copy keeps in-frame clones and lacks some. This table has approximately 200,000 clones, around 84% appearing once. This CDR3 comprises 19 residues. V shed 0 bases and J 3 bases; nucleotides not matched to a gene: 11. The rearrangement uses TRBV23-1 and TRBJ2-7; 13 positions match TRBD2. TRBV23-1 is an ORF, and what it does is uncertain. This receptor was identified in a man aged 40-49 years who had recovered from COVID-19. Sample: PBMCs or T cells enriched from blood (not recorded which). CDR3 sequence reads: CASSQSYGTSGIRNYEQYF. CDR3 DNA: TGCGCCAGCAGTCAATCGTATGGGACTAGCGGGATCAGAAACTACGAGCAGTACTTC.